Below are 28 T cell receptor beta chains sequenced from a single sample in a study of cytomegalovirus exposure and HLA in healthy donors. PCR amplification relied on 60 Vbeta primers (plus 13 Jbeta primers). The repertoire was sequenced with immunoSEQ multiplex PCR; TCRdb's copy has only in-frame clones and lacks some. Of 65,000 to 85,000 clones in the sample, around 66% were seen once. Sequencing used PBMCs. The receptors shown here come from a male donor in good health and CMV-seropositive.

This chain joins TRBV7-2 and TRBJ2-5; D unresolved. The CDR3 consists of 15 residues. V lost 1 base to trimming and J lost 0 bases, with 9 bases between them. CDR1 and CDR2 (germline): SGHTA, FQGNSA. Here the CDR3 reads CASSLELADQETQYF. CDR3 bases: TGTGCCAGCAGCTTAGAACTGGCGGACCAAGAGACCCAGTACTTC.

The chain uses TRBV5-6 and TRBJ1-4, with D tentatively TRBD1 (6 bases). Germline V gene data show CDR1 as SGHDT and CDR2 as YYEEEE. Trimming cost V 2 bases and J 1 base, with 15 bases left between them. This CDR3 region has 17 residues. In DNA form, the CDR3 reads TGTGCCAGCAGCTTCCGGACAGAGTGGGAAACTAATGAAAAACTGTTTTTT. Amino acids: CASSFRTEWETNEKLFF.

CDR3 region: CASSQNSGAVNEQYF. In nucleotides, the CDR3 is TGCGCCAGCAGCCAAAATAGCGGGGCAGTTAACGAGCAGTACTTC. This chain joins TRBV4-3 and TRBJ2-7; 8 bases map to TRBD2. CDR3 length: 15 amino acids. The V and J ends lost 2 bases and 5 bases, in that order; junction bases with no gene match: 8. Germline loops: CDR1 LGHNA, CDR2 YSLEER.

The chain combines TRBV21-1 with TRBJ2-5; the DNA was not compared with TRBD1, the D call given in the table. TRBV21-1 is marked as a pseudogene. This CDR3 has 16 residues. CDR3: CASSFPTGEAQETQYF. The CDR3 bases are TGTGCCAGCAGCTTTCCCACAGGGGAAGCACAGGAGACCCAGTACTTC.

This clone came up once. The chain uses TRBV7-9 and TRBJ2-7, with 7 bases identical to TRBD2. CDR3 length: 12 amino acids. Germline loops: CDR1 SEHNR, CDR2 FQNEAQ (reference sequence). V dropped 5 bases and J dropped 12; count of bases not matched to a gene: 10. CDR3 in DNA: TGTGCCAGCAGCACCTTTAGCGGGCTCATGTACTTC. Translation gives CASSTFSGLMYF.

This clone was seen a handful of times. The chain employs TRBV4-3 and TRBJ2-7, with 9 bases aligning to TRBD2. Losses at the gene ends were 5 bases for V and 4 bases for J; bases not matched to a gene: 6. The CDR3 is made up of 14 amino acids. From germline, CDR1 is LGHNA and CDR2 YSLEER. CDR3 nucleotides: TGCGCCAGCAGCAGGGAAGCGGGGGGTTACGAGCAGTACTTC. This encodes CASSREAGGYEQYF.

The chain links TRBV9 to TRBJ1-1, with TRBD1 identical over 9 bases. The germline CDR1 and CDR2 sequences are SGDLS and YYNGEE. CDR3 length: 15 residues. Trimming removed 4 bases from V and 7 bases from J; junction bases left unmatched: 11. The CDR3 protein is CASSPRPGTGLEAFF. The CDR3 region has the DNA TGTGCCAGCAGCCCACGACCCGGGACAGGGCTTGAAGCTTTCTTT. Filled out from reference TRBV9 and TRBJ1-1, the complete variable domain reads DSGVTQTPKHLITATGQRVTLRCSPRSGDLSVYWYQQSLDQGLQFLIQYYNGEERAKGNILERFSAQQFPDLHSELNLSSLELGDSALYFCASSPRPGTGLEAFFGQGTRLTVV.

V gene TRBV27 combines with J gene TRBJ2-7; D might be TRBD1 (6 bases). CDR3 size: 17 residues. Trimming left V 3 bases short and J 2 bases short, with 20 bases between. Germline CDR1 and CDR2: MNHEY and SMNVEV (reference sequence). The CDR3 DNA is TGTGCCAGCAGTTTTCCATCAACACAGGGAGTGCCCTACGAGCAGTACTTC. Translated: CASSFPSTQGVPYEQYF.

The gene calls are TRBV2 and TRBJ2-5; D possibly corresponds to TRBD2 (6 bases). This CDR3 has 14 amino acids. V lost 3 bases and J 11 bases, leaving 19 bases between the germline ends. Germline V gene data show CDR1 as SNHLY and CDR2 as FYNNEI. For the CDR3, the DNA is TGTGCCAGCAGTGAGCGCAGGGCCGCGGGGAAGCAGTACTTC. Amino acid sequence: CASSERRAAGKQYF. The full variable domain, in which reference TRBV2 and TRBJ2-5 provide the parts outside the CDR3, is EPEVTQTPSHQVTQMGQEVILRCVPISNHLYFYWYRQILGQKVEFLVSFYNNEISEKSEIFDDQFSVERPDGSNFTLKIRSTKLEDSAMYFCASSERRAAGKQYFGPGTRLLVL.

V usage is TRBV6-5 and J usage is TRBJ1-4; unclear D gene. CDR1 MNHEY and CDR2 SVGAGI come from the germline V gene. CDR3 length equals 14 residues. Deletions cut 6 bases from V and 4 bases from J, with 12 bases between. CDR3 residues: CASSPEGGNEKLFF. The DNA for the CDR3 is TGTGCCAGCAGCCCTGAGGGAGGTAATGAAAAACTGTTTTTT.

The rearrangement links TRBV6-5 to TRBJ2-1, with D perhaps matching TRBD1 (6 bases). V lost 4 bases and J 4 bases, leaving 11 bases between the germline ends. Germline values: CDR1 MNHEY, CDR2 SVGAGI. CDR3 length: 14 residues. Written as DNA, the CDR3 is TGTGCCAGCAGTTTGGGGGCAGGATACAATGAGCAGTTCTTC. As protein: CASSLGAGYNEQFF.

The rearrangement joins TRBV6-6 to TRBJ2-7, with 9 bases lining up with TRBD1. This CDR3 has 14 residues. Germline CDR1 MNHNY, CDR2 SVGAGI (reference sequence). Trimming cost V 6 bases and J 6 bases; bases outside gene matches: 9. This chain's CDR3 is CASSYVRQGGEQYF. The CDR3 DNA reads TGTGCCAGCAGCTACGTCAGACAGGGGGGCGAGCAGTACTTC.

This sequence joins TRBV4-1 and TRBJ1-2; perhaps TRBD1 as D (6 bases). Trimming removed 1 base from V and 4 bases from J, with 13 bases in between. The CDR3 runs 15 residues. CDR1 and CDR2 from the germline V gene are MGHRA and YSYEKL. CDR3 sequence: CASSQGAGVGYGYTF. As DNA, the CDR3 is TGCGCCAGCAGCCAAGGGGCAGGGGTAGGCTATGGCTACACCTTC.

This clone occurred a few times. The gene calls are TRBV10-2 and TRBJ2-7, with D possibly being TRBD1 (6 bases). The germline V and J ends were trimmed by 4 bases and 0 bases, with 13 bases remaining between them. The CDR3 runs to 15 residues. Germline-derived CDR1 and CDR2 are WSHSY and SAAADI. The CDR3 protein is CASSAGRGSSYEQYF. The CDR3 DNA reads TGCGCCAGCAGTGCCGGCAGGGGTAGCTCCTACGAGCAGTACTTC.

This clone qualifies as medium-sized. The chain uses TRBV6-6 and TRBJ2-3; D remains ambiguous. Trimming left V 2 bases short and J 4 bases short, with 4 bases between. CDR3 length: 12 amino acids. Germline V CDR1 and CDR2: MNHNY, SVGAGI (reference sequence). The CDR3 DNA reads as TGTGCCAGCAGTTACGAGGCAGATACGCAGTATTTT. Translation gives CASSYEADTQYF.

The chain has TRBV1 and TRBJ2-2; the table assigns TRBD2, which was not confirmed against the DNA. TRBV1 is designated a pseudogene. The CDR3 is made up of 19 amino acids. The CDR3 is CTSSPFGTSGSQGTGELFF. The DNA for the CDR3 is TGCACCAGCAGCCCGTTCGGGACTAGCGGGAGCCAAGGCACCGGGGAGCTGTTTTTT.

This sequence joins TRBV6-6 and TRBJ2-1; D is uncertain. V was trimmed by 8 bases and J by 9 bases, leaving 11 bases between them. CDR3 size: 11 residues. Germline V gene sequence: CDR1 MNHNY, CDR2 SVGAGI (reference sequence). CDR3 amino acids: CASETTGEQFF. CDR3 nucleotides: TGTGCCAGCGAAACAACGGGTGAGCAGTTCTTC.

The chain uses TRBV4-1 and TRBJ2-5, with 7 bases lining up with TRBD2. CDR3 length: 17 residues. Germline V gene data show CDR1 as MGHRA and CDR2 as YSYEKL. The V segment lost 4 bases and the J segment 3 bases; nucleotides outside the gene matches: 14. The CDR3 sequence: CASSPRDGGGVEETQYF. CDR3 DNA sequence: TGCGCCAGCAGCCCCCGCGATGGGGGGGGAGTAGAAGAGACCCAGTACTTC.

The chain has TRBV19 and TRBJ2-4; TRBD1 aligns across 7 bases. Germline V gene data show CDR1 as LNHDA and CDR2 as SQIVND (reference sequence). V gave up 5 bases and J gave up 8 bases; unmatched junction bases: 6. The CDR3 runs to 13 residues. The CDR3 coding sequence is TGTGCCAGTAGTGGTGGACAGGTGGACATTCAGTACTTC. Protein sequence: CASSGGQVDIQYF.

This sequence joins TRBV5-1 and TRBJ2-7; D may be TRBD2 (6 bases). Germline assignment: CDR1 SGHRS and CDR2 YFSETQ. Trimming took 1 base from V and 4 from J, leaving 12 bases between them. CDR3 length: 14 residues. CDR3 sequence reads: CASSLRPGRYEQYF. The CDR3 region has the DNA TGCGCCAGCAGCTTGAGGCCAGGGAGGTACGAGCAGTACTTC.

The chain links TRBV18 to TRBJ1-1; 8 bases agree with TRBD1. V shed 3 bases and J 1 base; nucleotides not matched to a gene: 7. The germline V gene has CDR1 KGHSH and CDR2 LQKENI. This CDR3 has 16 amino acids. The CDR3 reads CASSPWTGLGNTEAFF. The CDR3 nucleotides are TGTGCCAGCTCACCTTGGACAGGGTTAGGGAACACTGAAGCTTTCTTT.

This clone was counted a single time. CDR3 protein: CASRVGTGLNQPQHF. The CDR3 DNA reads TGCGCCAGCAGAGTGGGGACAGGGCTCAATCAGCCCCAGCATTTT. The V and J genes are TRBV5-1 and TRBJ1-5, with 9 bases fitting TRBD1. The germline V gene has CDR1 SGHRS and CDR2 YFSETQ. CDR3 length: 15 residues. With 5 bases clipped from V and 3 bases from J, the junction kept 6 bases outside the gene matches. Full variable domain (remainder filled in from reference TRBV5-1 and TRBJ1-5): KAGVTQTPRYLIKTRGQQVTLSCSPISGHRSVSWYQQTPGQGLQFLFEYFSETQRNKGNFPGRFSGRQFSNSRSEMNVSTLELGDSALYLCASRVGTGLNQPQHFGDGTRLSIL.

The CDR3: CASRGHKNTEAFF. The CDR3 bases are TGTGCCAGTAGGGGACACAAAAACACTGAAGCTTTCTTT. The genes are TRBV19 and TRBJ1-1; D is possibly TRBD1 (6 bases). The V end was cut by 6 bases, the J end by 2 bases, with 10 bases between. The germline V gene has CDR1 LNHDA and CDR2 SQIVND (reference sequence). The CDR3 is 13 amino acids.

The rearrangement links TRBV5-1 to TRBJ2-3, with a possible D match to TRBD2 (6 bases). Trimming shortened V by 4 bases and J by 0 bases, and 24 bases separated the two germline ends. CDR3 length: 19 amino acids. Germline assignment: CDR1 SGHRS and CDR2 YFSETQ. CDR3: CASSRTGGARRTSTDTQYF. The CDR3 coding sequence is TGCGCCAGCAGCCGGACGGGCGGGGCAAGGCGGACTAGCACAGATACGCAGTATTTT.

The V call is TRBV6-4, the J call TRBJ1-2, with 9 bases fitting TRBD1. CDR3 length: 15 residues. In germline, CDR1 is MRHNA, CDR2 SNTAGT. The V segment lost 0 bases and the J segment 4 bases; nucleotides outside the gene matches: 3. In DNA, the CDR3 is TGTGCCAGCAGTGACTCGGGGACAGGGACCTATGGCTACACCTTC. It is translated as CASSDSGTGTYGYTF.

This clone has more than one count but fewer than ten. This chain links TRBV30 with TRBJ1-6; TRBD1 agrees at 10 bases. CDR3 length: 16 residues. Trimming cost V 4 bases and J 7 bases; bases outside gene matches: 10. Germline values: CDR1 GTSNPN, CDR2 SVGIG (reference sequence). The CDR3 bases are TGTGCCTGGACTCTACTACCGACAGGGGGCAATTCACCCCTCCACTTT. This sequence encodes CAWTLLPTGGNSPLHF.

This clone occurred once. The chain combines TRBV7-9 with TRBJ1-3; possibly TRBD1 for D (5 bases). CDR3 length: 14 amino acids. Deletions cut 1 base from V and 2 bases from J, with 6 bases between. CDR1 is SEHNR and CDR2 is FQNEAQ in the germline V gene (reference sequence). In nucleotides, the CDR3 is TGTGCCAGCAGCTTAGGGGGGGCTGGAAACACCATATATTTT. The encoded protein is CASSLGGAGNTIYF.

This clone has a handful of counts. The chain combines TRBV7-9 with TRBJ1-3; 12 bases match TRBD1. Germline CDR1 and CDR2: SEHNR and FQNEAQ (reference sequence). The CDR3 runs 16 residues. J lost 6 bases, V lost 4 bases, and 7 bases had no gene match. The CDR3 DNA follows: TGTGCCAGCAGCTGGGGACAGGGGGCTGGAGTAAACACCATATATTTT. This codes for CASSWGQGAGVNTIYF.